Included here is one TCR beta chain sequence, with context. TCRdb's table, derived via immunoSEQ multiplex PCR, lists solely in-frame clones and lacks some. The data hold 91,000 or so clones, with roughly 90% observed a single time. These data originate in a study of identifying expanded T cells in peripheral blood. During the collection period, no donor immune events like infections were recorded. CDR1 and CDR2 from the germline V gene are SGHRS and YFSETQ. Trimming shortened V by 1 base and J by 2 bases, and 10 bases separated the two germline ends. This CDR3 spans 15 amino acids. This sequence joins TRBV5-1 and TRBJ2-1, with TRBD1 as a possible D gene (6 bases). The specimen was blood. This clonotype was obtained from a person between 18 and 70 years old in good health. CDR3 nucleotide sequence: TGCGCCAGCAGCTTGCTCACAGGGCCCTACAATGAGCAGTTCTTC. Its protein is CASSLLTGPYNEQFF.